The 11 T cell receptor beta chains below were found in one sample sequenced in a study of blood T cell repertoires in COVID-19. The repertoire was sequenced with immunoSEQ multiplex PCR; TCRdb's copy has only in-frame clones and lacks some. The table shows 200,000 or so clones, with around four fifths occurring only once. The sequenced sample consisted of peripheral blood. These receptor sequences come from a man aged 55-75 years with COVID-19, enrolled during active disease.

The chain employs TRBV4-3 and TRBJ1-5, with TRBD1 as a possible D gene (5 bases). Deletions cut 4 bases from V and 3 bases from J, with 10 bases between. The CDR3 is 14 amino acids. Germline CDR1 is LGHNA and CDR2 is YSLEER. The CDR3 DNA follows: TGCGCCAGCAGCCCAGGGCGGTACAATCAGCCCCAGCATTTT. It translates to CASSPGRYNQPQHF.

The chain uses TRBV7-8 and TRBJ1-5; TRBD1 agrees at 10 bases. Germline CDR1 SGHVS, CDR2 FQNEAQ. This CDR3 has 15 amino acids. The V gene end was trimmed by 1 base and the J gene end by 4 bases; junction bases not matched to a gene: 1. For the CDR3, the DNA is TGTGCCAGCAGCTTAGAGGGACAGGGGAATCAGCCCCAGCATTTT. It codes for CASSLEGQGNQPQHF.

The chain employs TRBV3-1 (or the pseudogene TRBV3-2) and TRBJ1-2, with D unresolved. The CDR3 spans 15 residues. Germline CDR1 is LGHDT and CDR2 is YNNKEL (reference sequence). Trimming took off 1 base at V and 4 bases at J, with 13 bases between the two ends. The CDR3 is CASSQGSEGRYGYTF. CDR3 DNA sequence: TGTGCCAGCAGCCAAGGGAGCGAGGGTCGCTATGGCTACACCTTC.

V is TRBV6-2 or TRBV6-3 and J is TRBJ1-1, with 7 bases fitting TRBD1. The CDR3 runs to 14 residues. CDR1 and CDR2 from the germline V gene are MNHEY and SVGEGT. V shed 4 bases, J shed 0 bases, and the junction held 2 bases outside the gene matches. The CDR3 DNA reads TGTGCCAGCAGTTGGACAGGCATGAACACTGAAGCTTTCTTT. Its protein product is CASSWTGMNTEAFF.

V usage is TRBV5-1 and J usage is TRBJ1-5, with D perhaps matching TRBD1 (6 bases). The CDR3 is 14 residues long. Germline lookup yields CDR1 SGHRS and CDR2 YFSETQ. Between the trimmed V and J ends, which lost 1 base and 7 bases, there was a span of 12 bases. CDR3 loop: CASSLTQGNQPQHF. DNA of the CDR3: TGCGCCAGCAGCTTGACGCAGGGGAACCAGCCCCAGCATTTT.

The chain carries TRBV9 and TRBJ1-3; 7 nucleotides align to TRBD1. Germline values: CDR1 SGDLS, CDR2 YYNGEE. The CDR3 has 17 residues. V lost 2 bases, J lost 4 bases, and 12 bases stayed unmatched. CDR3 protein: CASSVGGGLASGNTIYF. The DNA of the CDR3 is TGTGCCAGCAGCGTCGGAGGGGGCTTAGCCTCCGGAAACACCATATATTTT.

The chain is built from TRBV3-1 (or the pseudogene TRBV3-2) and TRBJ2-2; 8 bases agree with TRBD1. The CDR3 is made up of 16 amino acids. Trimming took 1 base from V and 2 from J; bases not matched to a gene: 3. CDR1 and CDR2 (germline): LGHDT, YNNKEL (reference sequence). CDR3 nucleotide sequence: TGTGCCAGCAGCCAAGCCACAGGGGGTAACACCGGGGAGCTGTTTTTT. The encoded protein is CASSQATGGNTGELFF.

The J gene is TRBJ1-3, the V gene TRBV6-6; 7 bases are a match to TRBD1. The J segment lost 3 bases and the V segment lost 6 bases, leaving 5 bases of the junction unmatched. CDR1 and CDR2 from the germline V gene are MNHNY and SVGAGI (reference sequence). This CDR3 is built from 14 residues. CDR3 loop: CASRFDRDGNTIYF. CDR3 DNA: TGTGCCAGCAGATTCGACAGGGATGGAAACACCATATATTTT.

V and J are TRBV5-4 and TRBJ2-7, with TRBD2 matching over 10 bases. The J segment lost 0 bases and the V segment lost 4 bases, leaving 4 bases of the junction unmatched. The CDR3 contains 15 residues. The germline V gene encodes CDR1 SGHNT and CDR2 YYREEE (reference sequence). The CDR3 region has the DNA TGTGCCAGCAGCCGTAGCGGGAGGAGCTCCTACGAGCAGTACTTC. Translated: CASSRSGRSSYEQYF.

The chain is built from TRBV10-3 and TRBJ2-3; 9 nucleotides line up with TRBD2. The V gene end was trimmed by 7 bases and the J gene end by 4 bases; junction bases not matched to a gene: 12. Germline loops: CDR1 ENHRY, CDR2 SYGVKD. The CDR3 consists of 16 residues. CDR3 protein: CAINSGSGSISDTQYF. As DNA, the CDR3 is TGTGCCATCAATTCCGGTAGCGGGAGTATCTCAGATACGCAGTATTTT.

The chain recombines TRBV9 with TRBJ2-2, with 7 bases aligning to TRBD1. Germline V gene data show CDR1 as SGDLS and CDR2 as YYNGEE. The J segment lost 4 bases and the V segment lost 4 bases, leaving 7 bases of the junction unmatched. The CDR3 consists of 15 residues. The CDR3 DNA sequence: TGTGCCAGCAGCATAAACAGGGGAGTCACCGGGGAGCTGTTTTTT. This codes for CASSINRGVTGELFF.